What follows are 32 T cell receptor beta chains derived from one specimen sequenced in a study of T-cell reconstitution after alpha-beta-depleted transplantation in children. A TCRbeta library incorporating unique molecular identifiers was prepared. In TCRdb, the PCR reads were re-called with MiXCR into one record per CDR3 protein. Here the sample spans just over 950,000 distinct CDR3 sequences, about 30% being singletons. Sequenced here: PBMCs, mostly from graft donor cells, sampled 360 days after TCRalphabeta/CD19-depleted stem cell transplant. These receptors were collected from a boy younger than two who had a stem cell transplant for SCID, so the T cells may come from the graft donor.

This clonotype showed up just once. The CDR3 protein is CASSLAGFTGWETQYF. In DNA form, the CDR3 reads TGTGCCAGCAGCTTAGCGGGGTTCACGGGGTGGGAGACCCAGTACTTC. This sequence joins TRBV7-8 and TRBJ2-5, with D possibly being TRBD2 (5 bases). Per the germline V gene, CDR1 is SGHVS and CDR2 is FQNEAQ. Trimming took off 0 bases at V and 5 bases at J, with 16 bases between the two ends. The CDR3 loop spans 16 amino acids.

The rearrangement joins TRBV7-2 to TRBJ2-6, with 8 bases lining up with TRBD1. V lost 5 bases and J lost 2; bases outside the gene matches: 2. Per germline, CDR1 SGHTA and CDR2 FQGNSA. The CDR3 contains 15 residues. The CDR3 protein is CASSAGGTGANVLTF. The DNA for the CDR3 is TGTGCCAGCAGCGCAGGGGGCACTGGGGCCAACGTCCTGACTTTC.

The chain links TRBV20-1 to TRBJ1-1, with 8 bases that match TRBD1. Germline lookup yields CDR1 DFQATT and CDR2 SNEGSKA (reference sequence). V dropped 1 base and J dropped 3; count of bases not matched to a gene: 1. The CDR3 has 13 amino acids. CDR3: CSARADRDTEAFF. CDR3 coding DNA: TGCAGTGCTAGAGCGGACAGGGACACTGAAGCTTTCTTT.

J is TRBJ1-2 and V is TRBV29-1, with unresolved D. CDR1 SQVTM and CDR2 ANQGSEA come from the germline V gene. V dropped 0 bases and J dropped 5 bases, with 10 bases sitting between them. This CDR3 spans 13 amino acids. As DNA, the CDR3 is TGCAGCGTTGAAGACAGGCCTGGATATGGCTACACCTTC. Its protein is CSVEDRPGYGYTF.

This clonotype was found a few times. J is TRBJ2-3 and V is TRBV12-3 or TRBV12-4, with TRBD2 identical over 9 bases. The CDR3 consists of 18 residues. Trimming cost V 0 bases and J 2 bases; bases outside gene matches: 9. The CDR3 region is CASSLASFSGGFTDTQYF. The CDR3 region has the DNA TGTGCCAGCAGTTTAGCGTCCTTTAGCGGGGGATTCACAGATACGCAGTATTTT.

This clonotype was counted between two and nine times. The CDR3 loop reads CASSGLDTLSAEQYF. CDR3 DNA sequence: TGTGCCAGCAGTGGATTGGACACCCTGTCCGCCGAGCAGTACTTC. This sequence joins TRBV9 and TRBJ2-7; a possible D gene is TRBD1 (5 bases). CDR3 length equals 15 residues. Trimming removed 5 bases at V and 6 bases at J, with 21 bases between. Germline V gene lookup returns CDR1 SGDLS and CDR2 YYNGEE.

This clonotype was counted only a few times. The rearrangement joins TRBV7-7 to TRBJ2-5; D tentatively fits TRBD1 or TRBD2 (5 bases each). Trimming removed 3 bases from V and 2 bases from J, with 13 bases in between. Germline CDR1 is SSHAT and CDR2 is FNYEAQ (reference sequence). The CDR3 sequence is 15 residues long. Written as DNA, the CDR3 is TGTGCCAGCAGCTTCGGGGCGCTACATCAAGAGACCCAGTACTTC. Its translation: CASSFGALHQETQYF.

The V and J genes are TRBV7-2 and TRBJ1-1; 10 bases align to TRBD1. J gave up 13 bases and V 0 bases, and 8 bases lay outside the gene matches. The germline CDR1 and CDR2 sequences are SGHTA and FQGNSA. The CDR3 runs 14 residues. CDR3 nucleotide sequence: TGTGCCAGCAGCTTAGCCAAATGGGGGACAGGGGTTTTCTTT. Translation gives CASSLAKWGTGVFF.

V gene TRBV5-1 combines with J gene TRBJ2-3, with 7 nucleotides matching TRBD2. The CDR3 length is 16 residues. After removal of 1 base from V and 0 bases from J, the junction contained 5 bases not matched to a gene. The germline V gene has CDR1 SGHRS and CDR2 YFSETQ. The CDR3 sequence: CASSLTVAGSTDTQYF. The CDR3 nucleotides read TGCGCCAGCAGCTTGACCGTAGCGGGTAGCACAGATACGCAGTATTTT.

The chain couples TRBV18 to TRBJ2-1, with 11 bases that match TRBD2. The CDR3 has 15 amino acids. The germline CDR1 and CDR2 sequences are KGHSH and LQKENI. V shed 3 bases, J shed 8 bases, and the junction held 6 bases outside the gene matches. In nucleotides, the CDR3 is TGTGCCAGCTCACCTAGCGGGGGGGCCTGGGATGAGCAGTTCTTC. Encoded protein: CASSPSGGAWDEQFF.

The chain has TRBV29-1 and TRBJ2-3; D unclear. The V gene lost 2 bases and the J gene lost 7 bases, with 10 bases spanning the gap. Germline CDR1 and CDR2: SQVTM and ANQGSEA. The CDR3 extends over 12 amino acids. The CDR3 DNA is TGCAGCGTTGAAACGTCGGCCTATACGCAGTATTTT. Translating it yields CSVETSAYTQYF.

The rearrangement links TRBV9 to TRBJ2-1, with D possibly matching TRBD2 (5 bases). CDR3 length equals 16 residues. Trimming took off 3 bases at V and 6 bases at J, with 19 bases between the two ends. Germline V gene data show CDR1 as SGDLS and CDR2 as YYNGEE. CDR3 nucleotide sequence: TGTGCCAGCAGCGGTACTAGAGAAGGAAAGGGCAATGAGCAGTTCTTC. Residues: CASSGTREGKGNEQFF.

The chain carries TRBV18 and TRBJ1-5; no definite D call. CDR3 length equals 13 residues. CDR1 and CDR2 (germline): KGHSH, LQKENI. Between the trimmed V and J ends, which lost 3 bases and 6 bases, there was a span of 9 bases. The CDR3 loop is CASSPEIGQPQHF. For the CDR3, the DNA is TGTGCCAGCTCACCGGAGATAGGTCAGCCCCAGCATTTT.

The chain carries TRBV20-1 and TRBJ1-6; D perhaps matches TRBD1 (5 bases). Germline CDR1 and CDR2: DFQATT and SNEGSKA (reference sequence). CDR3 length equals 15 residues. Trimming left V 1 base short and J 7 bases short, with 14 bases between. The CDR3 sequence is CSARADGTANSPLHF. In DNA, the CDR3 is TGCAGTGCTAGAGCGGATGGGACGGCAAATTCACCCCTCCACTTT.

This clonotype occurred a few times. The V gene is TRBV7-2, the J gene TRBJ1-1; a weak D match, TRBD1 (5 bases). CDR3 length equals 15 residues. The V end lost 1 base, the J end lost 4 bases, and 13 bases lay between the germline ends. The germline V gene has CDR1 SGHTA and CDR2 FQGNSA. The CDR3 loop is CASSLGVGEVTEAFF. The CDR3 DNA follows: TGTGCCAGCAGCTTAGGTGTAGGGGAGGTCACTGAAGCTTTCTTT.

This clonotype has more than one count but fewer than ten. The chain uses TRBV15 and TRBJ1-1; a weak D match, TRBD1 (6 bases). V lost 1 base and J 7 bases, leaving 10 bases between the germline ends. The length of the CDR3 is 13 residues. Germline values: CDR1 LNHNV, CDR2 YYDKDF (reference sequence). As DNA, the CDR3 is TGTGCCACCAGCAGAGCCAGGGGTCGTGAAGCTTTCTTT. It yields the protein CATSRARGREAFF.

CDR3 sequence: CASSQDIGPMSGANVLTF. Written as DNA, the CDR3 is TGTGCCAGCAGCCAAGATATCGGACCCATGTCTGGGGCCAACGTCCTGACTTTC. The rearrangement uses TRBV4-2 and TRBJ2-6, with unresolved D. The CDR3 spans 18 residues. Per the germline V gene, CDR1 is LGHNA and CDR2 is YNFKEQ. V was pared by 0 bases and J by 1 base, with 13 bases between.

This clonotype was counted between two and nine times. The chain couples TRBV29-1 to TRBJ2-7; D might be TRBD1 (5 bases). This CDR3 has 12 residues. Deletions cut 2 bases from V and 2 bases from J, with 7 bases between. Germline CDR1 and CDR2: SQVTM and ANQGSEA. CDR3 nucleotides: TGCAGCGTTGAAAGGGGAACCTACGAGCAGTACTTC. Encoded protein: CSVERGTYEQYF.

The chain has TRBV7-9 and TRBJ2-7; the match to TRBD2 covers 9 bases. This CDR3 contains 15 residues. With V trimmed by 5 bases and J by 3 bases, 8 bases remained unmatched. CDR1 is SEHNR, CDR2 FQNEAQ, per germline (reference sequence). The CDR3 coding sequence is TGTGCCAGCAGCAAACAAGGACTAGCGCTCTACGAGCAGTACTTC. Its translation is CASSKQGLALYEQYF.

This clonotype was picked up a small number of times. This chain uses TRBV12-3 or TRBV12-4 with TRBJ2-1; tentatively, D is TRBD1 (6 bases). This CDR3 region has 15 residues. The germline V and J ends were trimmed by 6 bases and 1 base, with 13 bases remaining between them. The CDR3 DNA is TGTGCCAGCAGAGACACAGGGTGGTCCTACAATGAGCAGTTCTTC. Translating it yields CASRDTGWSYNEQFF.

This clonotype showed up many times. The chain recombines TRBV6-5 with TRBJ2-5; 7 bases align to TRBD1. The ends lost 5 bases at V and 4 bases at J; junction bases unmatched: 4. Germline V gene lookup returns CDR1 MNHEY and CDR2 SVGAGI. The CDR3 runs to 13 residues. The CDR3 sequence is CASSNWDRETQYF. CDR3 coding DNA: TGTGCCAGCAGTAACTGGGACAGAGAGACCCAGTACTTC.

The CDR3 reads CSVEDRGGWPSYNEQFF. CDR3 DNA: TGCAGCGTTGAAGATAGGGGGGGGTGGCCTTCCTACAATGAGCAGTTCTTC. The J gene is TRBJ2-1, the V gene TRBV29-1, with D perhaps TRBD2 (7 bases). V was cut by 0 bases and J by 1 base, with 16 bases left in between. The CDR3 length is 17 residues. Germline V gene sequence: CDR1 SQVTM, CDR2 ANQGSEA.

The genes are TRBV7-2 and TRBJ1-2; no clear D. V was cut by 1 base and J by 8 bases, with 11 bases left in between. The CDR3 loop spans 13 amino acids. CDR1 is SGHTA and CDR2 is FQGNSA in the germline V gene. The CDR3 protein is CASSLEIGGGYTF. CDR3 nucleotide sequence: TGTGCCAGCAGCTTAGAAATTGGAGGGGGCTACACCTTC.

The genes are TRBV2 and TRBJ2-3; TRBD2 is a possible D gene (7 bases). CDR3 length: 15 residues. Germline CDR1 is SNHLY and CDR2 is FYNNEI. V lost 5 bases and J lost 2, with 14 bases in between. Here the CDR3 DNA reads TGTGCCAGCAGTAAGGGGGGGGGATCCACAGATACGCAGTATTTT. Its protein is CASSKGGGSTDTQYF.

The chain has TRBV12-3 or TRBV12-4 and TRBJ2-5; no firm D call. V dropped 1 base and J dropped 3 bases, with 6 bases sitting between them. There are 13 residues in the CDR3. As DNA, the CDR3 is TGTGCCAGCAGTTTAGATGGGGAAGAGACCCAGTACTTC. Protein: CASSLDGEETQYF.

The chain carries TRBV7-9 and TRBJ2-7; D gene uncertain. The germline V and J ends were trimmed by 1 base and 1 base, with 8 bases remaining between them. CDR3 length: 14 amino acids. CDR1 and CDR2 from the germline V gene are SEHNR and FQNEAQ (reference sequence). The CDR3 nucleotides read TGTGCCAGCAGCTTAGGAGCCCTTTCCTACGAGCAGTACTTC. It specifies CASSLGALSYEQYF.

The V and J genes are TRBV12-3 or TRBV12-4 and TRBJ2-7; 7 nucleotides agree with TRBD2. The junction had 5 bases not matched to a gene; V was cut back by 6 bases and J by 3 bases. The CDR3 extends over 13 amino acids. The CDR3 DNA reads TGTGCCAGCAGAGCGGGACGGAACTACGAGCAGTACTTC. Translating it yields CASRAGRNYEQYF.

This clonotype was observed a handful of times. This chain links TRBV7-2 with TRBJ2-1; D call uncertain. This CDR3 region has 13 residues. The V gene lost 4 bases and the J gene lost 4 bases, with 8 bases spanning the gap. Per germline, CDR1 SGHTA and CDR2 FQGNSA. In DNA form, the CDR3 reads TGTGCCAGCAGCTCCGGATGGTACAATGAGCAGTTCTTC. It yields the protein CASSSGWYNEQFF.

Notes on this clonotype: One end of the junction is discordant with germline, which a read error may explain. The chain is built from TRBV5-1 and TRBJ2-3, with TRBD1 matching 11 bases. CDR1 and CDR2 from the germline V gene are SGHRS and YFSETQ. The CDR3 contains 17 residues. The CDR3 spells CASSLRGQGVSTETQYF. The CDR3 bases are TGCGCCAGCAGCTTAAGGGGACAGGGGGTGTCCACAGAAACGCAGTATTTT. The full variable domain, with the rest looked up from reference TRBV5-1 and TRBJ2-3, is KAGVTQTPRYLIKTRGQQVTLSCSPISGHRSVSWYQQTPGQGLQFLFEYFSETQRNKGNFPGRFSGRQFSNSRSEMNVSTLELGDSALYLCASSLRGQGVSTETQYFGPGTRLTVL.

This clonotype was seen a few times. The rearrangement links TRBV5-1 to TRBJ1-1, with 10 bases fitting TRBD1. The CDR3 extends over 14 amino acids. The trim removed 4 bases at V and 6 bases at J, leaving 6 bases unmatched. Per the germline V gene, CDR1 is SGHRS and CDR2 is YFSETQ. CDR3 amino acids: CASSQPGTGAEAFF. CDR3 bases: TGCGCCAGCAGCCAACCGGGGACAGGGGCTGAAGCTTTCTTT.

This chain joins TRBV4-3 and TRBJ1-1; weak D call: TRBD1 (6 bases). V gave up 1 base and J gave up 6 bases, with 12 bases separating them. The CDR3 covers 14 residues. CDR1 and CDR2 (germline): LGHNA, YSLEER. The CDR3 sequence is CASSQVFRGAEAFF. In DNA, the CDR3 is TGCGCCAGCAGCCAAGTTTTCAGGGGCGCTGAAGCTTTCTTT.

A word on this clonotype: A read error may produce the germline difference seen at one junction end. The chain employs TRBV20-1 and TRBJ1-1; D remains ambiguous. Germline lookup yields CDR1 DFQATT and CDR2 SNEGSKA (reference sequence). The CDR3 length is 11 residues. CDR3 protein: CSANPGRIARF. The CDR3 coding sequence is TGCAGTGCCAACCCTGGGCGGATCGCGCGTTTT.